This T cell receptor beta chain was sequenced in a study of cytomegalovirus exposure and HLA in healthy donors. The PCR employed 60 Vbeta primers together with 13 Jbeta primers. Sequenced by immunoSEQ multiplex PCR; TCRdb stores in-frame clones only, minus some. The data show roughly 150,000 clones, around 80% seen once. The germline V gene encodes CDR1 LNHDA and CDR2 SQIVND (reference sequence). With V trimmed by 5 bases and J by 2 bases, 3 bases remained unmatched. The CDR3 has 15 amino acids. Broader study findings: An analysis done earlier found most TCR beta V segments productive about 87% or about 30% of the time.

As concerns this clone: Its matching antigen is unknown.

The TCR sequence derives from a male donor in good health and CMV-seronegative. The sample consisted of PBMCs. The J gene is TRBJ1-5, the V gene TRBV19; 10 bases agree with TRBD1. The DNA of the CDR3 is TGTGCCAGTAGTCCGGGGACAGGGGGCAATCAGCCCCAGCATTTT. The encoded protein is CASSPGTGGNQPQHF. Together with reference TRBV19 and TRBJ1-5, the CDR3 gives the full variable domain: DGGITQSPKYLFRKEGQNVTLSCEQNLNHDAMYWYRQDPGQGLRLIYYSQIVNDFQKGDIAEGYSVSREKKESFPLTVTSAQKNPTAFYLCASSPGTGGNQPQHFGDGTRLSIL.